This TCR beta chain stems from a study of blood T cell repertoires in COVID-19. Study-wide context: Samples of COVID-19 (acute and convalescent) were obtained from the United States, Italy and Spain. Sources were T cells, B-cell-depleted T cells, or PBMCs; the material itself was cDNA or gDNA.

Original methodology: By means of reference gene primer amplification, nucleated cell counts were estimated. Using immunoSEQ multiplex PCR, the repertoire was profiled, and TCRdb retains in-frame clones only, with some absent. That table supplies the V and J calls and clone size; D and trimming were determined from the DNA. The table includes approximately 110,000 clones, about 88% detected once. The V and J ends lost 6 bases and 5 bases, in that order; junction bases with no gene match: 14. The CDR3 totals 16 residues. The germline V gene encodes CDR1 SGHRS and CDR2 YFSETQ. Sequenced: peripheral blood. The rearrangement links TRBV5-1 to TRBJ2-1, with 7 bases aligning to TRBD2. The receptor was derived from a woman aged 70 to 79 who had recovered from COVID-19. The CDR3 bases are TGCGCCAGCACCAATCCCCCCGGGGAGGGCCACAATGAGCAGTTCTTC. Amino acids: CASTNPPGEGHNEQFF.